Only one count was recorded for the clone carrying this TCR beta chain. Trimming took 1 base from V and 2 from J, leaving 12 bases between them. Germline CDR1 reads KGHSY; CDR2 reads FQNENV. The CDR3 sequence is 16 residues long. These data come from a study of OX40 agonist ivuxolimab in advanced cancers. Assay used: immunoSEQ multiplex PCR; TCRdb lists only in-frame clones, some missing. Of fewer than 60,000 clones listed, roughly 85% are singletons. With autoimmune disease history or systemic immunosuppression, patients were excluded. The clonotype comes from an adult with an advanced solid tumor such as melanoma, head and neck, liver or kidney cancer. This chain connects TRBV16 to TRBJ1-5, with D perhaps TRBD1 (6 bases). The sequences come from CD4+ or CD8+ T cells sorted from blood, collected in a trial of the OX40 agonist ivuxolimab. The CDR3 region is CASSQWGGRGNQPQHF. CDR3 nucleotide sequence: TGTGCCAGCAGCCAATGGGGGGGCAGGGGCAATCAGCCCCAGCATTTT.